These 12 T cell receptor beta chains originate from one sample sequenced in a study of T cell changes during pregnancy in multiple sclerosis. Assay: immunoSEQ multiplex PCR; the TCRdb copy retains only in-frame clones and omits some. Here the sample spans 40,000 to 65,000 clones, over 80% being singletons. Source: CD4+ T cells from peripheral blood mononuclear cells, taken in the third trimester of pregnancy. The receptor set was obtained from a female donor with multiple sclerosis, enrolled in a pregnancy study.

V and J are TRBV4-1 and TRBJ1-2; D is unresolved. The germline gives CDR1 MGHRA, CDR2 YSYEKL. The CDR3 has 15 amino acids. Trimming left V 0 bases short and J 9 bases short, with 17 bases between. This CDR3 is CASSQDLQDSWSYTF. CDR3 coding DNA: TGCGCCAGCAGCCAAGATCTTCAGGACTCTTGGAGCTACACCTTC.

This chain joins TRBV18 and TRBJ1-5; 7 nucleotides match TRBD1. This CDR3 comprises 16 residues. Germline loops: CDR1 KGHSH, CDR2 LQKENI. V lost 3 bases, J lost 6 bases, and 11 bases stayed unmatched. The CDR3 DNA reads TGTGCCAGCTCACCTTCAGGGGGGCAGGGGGTTCAGCCCCAGCATTTT. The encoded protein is CASSPSGGQGVQPQHF.

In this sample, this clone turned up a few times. The CDR3 nucleotides read TGCAGTGCCACTGTCCTGCCTGAAGCTTTCTTT. It specifies CSATVLPEAFF. This sequence joins TRBV20-1 and TRBJ1-1; D is unclear. The CDR3 totals 11 residues. The germline V gene has CDR1 DFQATT and CDR2 SNEGSKA (reference sequence). The germline V and J ends were trimmed by 6 bases and 6 bases, with 11 bases remaining between them.

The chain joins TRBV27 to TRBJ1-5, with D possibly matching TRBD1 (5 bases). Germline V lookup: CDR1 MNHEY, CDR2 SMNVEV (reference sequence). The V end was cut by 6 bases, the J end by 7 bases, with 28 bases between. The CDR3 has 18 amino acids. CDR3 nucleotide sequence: TGTGCCAGCAGCCTCGAATGTCCCTCTGTGACAGCGACCCAGCCCCAGCATTTT. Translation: CASSLECPSVTATQPQHF.

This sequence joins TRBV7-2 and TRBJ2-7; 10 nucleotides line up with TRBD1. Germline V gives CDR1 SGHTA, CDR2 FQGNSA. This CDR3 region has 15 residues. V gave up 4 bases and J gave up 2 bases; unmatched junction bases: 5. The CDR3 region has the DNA TGTGCCAGCAGCTCCGGACAGGGGGAACCCTACGAGCAGTACTTC. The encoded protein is CASSSGQGEPYEQYF.

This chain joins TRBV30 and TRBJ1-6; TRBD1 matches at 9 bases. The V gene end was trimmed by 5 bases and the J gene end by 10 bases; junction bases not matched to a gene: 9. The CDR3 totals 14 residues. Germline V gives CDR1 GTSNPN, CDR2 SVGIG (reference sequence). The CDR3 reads CAWAPGQGYSPLHF. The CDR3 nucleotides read TGTGCCTGGGCCCCGGGACAGGGTTACTCACCCCTCCACTTT.

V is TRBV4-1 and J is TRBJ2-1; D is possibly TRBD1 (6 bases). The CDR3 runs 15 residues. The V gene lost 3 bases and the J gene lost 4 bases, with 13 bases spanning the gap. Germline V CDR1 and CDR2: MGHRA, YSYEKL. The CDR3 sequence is CASSQATGKYNEQFF. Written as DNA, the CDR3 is TGCGCCAGCAGCCAGGCGACAGGAAAGTACAATGAGCAGTTCTTC.

CDR3 in DNA: TGTGCCATCAGTGGGTCCCCACCGGGACAGGCGAACTATGGCTACACCTTC. The encoded protein is CAISGSPPGQANYGYTF. The chain carries TRBV10-3 and TRBJ1-2, with 8 positions matching TRBD1. The CDR3 contains 17 residues. Germline-derived CDR1 and CDR2 are ENHRY and SYGVKD. J was trimmed by 2 bases and V by 4 bases; bases with no gene match: 12.

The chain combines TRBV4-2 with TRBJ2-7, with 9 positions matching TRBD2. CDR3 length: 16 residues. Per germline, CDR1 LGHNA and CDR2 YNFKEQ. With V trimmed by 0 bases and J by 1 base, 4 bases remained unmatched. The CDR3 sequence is CASSQDLAGISYEQYF. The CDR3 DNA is TGTGCCAGCAGCCAAGATCTAGCGGGAATTTCCTACGAGCAGTACTTC.

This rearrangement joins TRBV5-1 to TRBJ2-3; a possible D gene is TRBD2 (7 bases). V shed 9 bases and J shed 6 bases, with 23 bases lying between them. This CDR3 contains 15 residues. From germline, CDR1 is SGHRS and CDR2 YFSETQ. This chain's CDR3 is CATREGGRSRDTQYF. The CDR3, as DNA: TGCGCCACCAGGGAGGGGGGGCGTAGTAGGGATACGCAGTATTTT.

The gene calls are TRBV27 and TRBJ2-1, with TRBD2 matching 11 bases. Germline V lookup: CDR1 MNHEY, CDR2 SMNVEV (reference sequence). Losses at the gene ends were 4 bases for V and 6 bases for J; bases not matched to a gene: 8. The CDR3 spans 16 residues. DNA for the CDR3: TGTGCCAGCAGTTCCCGCCTAGCGGGAGGATTCAATGAGCAGTTCTTC. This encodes CASSSRLAGGFNEQFF.

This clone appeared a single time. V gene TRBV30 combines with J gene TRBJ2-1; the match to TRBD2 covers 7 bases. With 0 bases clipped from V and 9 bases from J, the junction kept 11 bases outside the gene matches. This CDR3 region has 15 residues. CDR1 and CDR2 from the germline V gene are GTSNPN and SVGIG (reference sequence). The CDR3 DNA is TGTGCCTGGAGTGTGGGGGGGGTTTGGACTGGTGAGCAGTTCTTC. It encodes CAWSVGGVWTGEQFF.